This TCR beta chain was sequenced for a study of cytomegalovirus exposure and HLA in healthy donors. Findings and caveats of the study: Productive status was seen about 87% or about 30% of the time for most TCR beta V segments in an earlier analysis. Donors were assumed by presence/absence analyses to have roughly uniform sequencing depth.

On this clone itself: Antigen specificity is unknown.

A multiplex PCR was run with 60 Vbeta primers and 13 Jbeta primers. TCRdb's copy holds only in-frame clones and misses some; the assay was immunoSEQ multiplex PCR. The table includes roughly 140,000 clones, around 77% detected once. This CDR3 region has 14 residues. Trimming left V 4 bases short and J 1 base short, with 11 bases between. Germline CDR1 reads SGHRS; CDR2 reads YFSETQ. This TCR derives from a woman aged 50 to 60 in good health and CMV-seronegative. The sample consisted of PBMCs. The chain links TRBV5-1 to TRBJ1-1; no definite D call. CDR3 region: CASSGFTENTEAFF. CDR3 bases: TGCGCCAGCAGCGGGTTTACAGAGAACACTGAAGCTTTCTTT.